Following are 9 T cell receptor beta chains from one sample sequenced in a study of OX40 agonist ivuxolimab in advanced cancers. The assay was immunoSEQ multiplex PCR, and TCRdb's table has in-frame clones only and misses some. The repertoire holds 55,000 to 70,000 clones, with 84% as singletons. The specimen comprised CD4+ or CD8+ T cells sorted from blood, sampled in a trial of the OX40 agonist ivuxolimab. The receptors here all came from an adult with an advanced solid tumor such as melanoma, head and neck, liver or kidney cancer.

This rearrangement joins TRBV11-2 to TRBJ1-4; D call uncertain. This CDR3 contains 13 residues. CDR1 and CDR2 (germline): SGHAT, FQNNGV. V gave up 5 bases and J gave up 4 bases, with 8 bases separating them. CDR3 amino acids: CASSLDHNEKLFF. Here the CDR3 DNA reads TGTGCCAGCAGCCTGGACCATAATGAAAAACTGTTTTTT.

The chain is built from TRBV27 and TRBJ1-1; D gene uncertain. With 4 bases removed from V and 1 base from J, the gap between germline ends came to 10 bases. This CDR3 region has 14 residues. The germline gives CDR1 MNHEY, CDR2 SMNVEV (reference sequence). CDR3 DNA: TGTGCCAGCAGTTATCGGGGTCAGAACACTGAAGCTTTCTTT. This sequence encodes CASSYRGQNTEAFF.

The chain links TRBV6-5 to TRBJ2-1, with 14 bases identical to TRBD2. J was trimmed by 10 bases and V by 4 bases; bases with no gene match: 9. The CDR3 has 16 residues. CDR1 and CDR2 from the germline V gene are MNHEY and SVGAGI. CDR3 in DNA: TGTGCCAGCAGTTCTACCGGGACTAGCGGGAGCACCGAGCAGTTCTTC. It yields the protein CASSSTGTSGSTEQFF.

The rearrangement links TRBV28 to TRBJ2-7; D remains unclear. The V and J ends lost 6 bases and 3 bases respectively, with 18 bases between them. The length of the CDR3 is 15 residues. Germline CDR1 and CDR2: MDHEN and SYDVKM. The DNA of the CDR3 is TGTGCCAGCAGCACTACTTGGCAGGCACACTACGAGCAGTACTTC. Translated, it gives CASSTTWQAHYEQYF.

This clone was counted a single time. V usage is TRBV7-8 and J usage is TRBJ2-7, with D maybe TRBD1 (6 bases). The V gene's germline CDR1 is SGHVS and CDR2 FQNEAQ. Trimming removed 4 bases from V and 3 bases from J, with 13 bases in between. The CDR3 is 14 amino acids. The CDR3 here is CASSYDRSYYEQYF. CDR3 DNA: TGTGCCAGCAGCTACGACAGGAGTTACTACGAGCAGTACTTC. Variable domain in full (rest from reference TRBV7-8 and TRBJ2-7): GAGVSQSPRYKVAKRGQDVALRCDPISGHVSLFWYQQALGQGPEFLTYFQNEAQLDKSGLPSDRFFAERPEGSVSTLKIQRTQQEDSAVYLCASSYDRSYYEQYFGPGTRLTVT.

The CDR3 reads CASSLTDRGRGGYTF. In DNA form, the CDR3 reads TGTGCCAGCAGTTTAACGGACAGGGGGCGTGGAGGCTACACCTTC. The rearrangement links TRBV28 to TRBJ1-2; 11 bases map to TRBD1. CDR1 is MDHEN, CDR2 SYDVKM, per germline. Trimming took 2 bases from V and 8 from J; bases not matched to a gene: 7. CDR3 length: 15 amino acids.

The V and J genes are TRBV19 and TRBJ2-2; 9 positions match TRBD1. The CDR3 covers 16 residues. CDR1 and CDR2 (germline): LNHDA, SQIVND (reference sequence). The V gene end was trimmed by 3 bases and the J gene end by 6 bases; junction bases not matched to a gene: 8. Here the CDR3 DNA reads TGTGCCAGTAGTATTCGGGGGACAGGGTCCGCCGGGGAGCTGTTTTTT. Protein: CASSIRGTGSAGELFF.

In this sample, this clone turned up a few times. The chain joins TRBV6-9 to TRBJ2-2, with D possibly matching TRBD1 (5 bases). V lost 8 bases and J 4 bases, leaving 11 bases between the germline ends. Germline values: CDR1 MNHGY, CDR2 SVAAGI. The CDR3 loop spans 13 amino acids. CDR3 sequence reads: CASPGSGTGELFF. The DNA of the CDR3 is TGTGCCAGCCCAGGGTCGGGCACCGGGGAGCTGTTTTTT.

This clone has a handful of counts. J is TRBJ2-5 and V is TRBV12-5, with D possibly TRBD1 on 5 matching bases. The germline gives CDR1 LGHNT, CDR2 FRNRAP. Trimming left V 5 bases short and J 5 bases short, with 15 bases between. The CDR3 covers 14 residues. The CDR3 nucleotides are TGTGCTAGTGGTAACGGACAAGTCTGGGAGACCCAGTACTTC. Translation gives CASGNGQVWETQYF.